The source of this T cell receptor beta chain is a study of shared clonotypes between healthy human individuals. Deep-level running was used for the assay. Only in-frame clones appear in the TCRdb table, and some are missing; sequencing was by immunoSEQ multiplex PCR. The sample records millions of clones, approximately 90% being singletons. The CDR3 runs 14 residues. Deletions cut 9 bases from V and 2 bases from J, with 17 bases between. CDR1 is MNHEY, CDR2 SVGAGI, per germline. The TCR was taken from a man aged 18 to 30 in good health. Sequencing used naive CD4+ T cells sorted from blood. Subset denoted: CD45RA+ positively selected. The V call is TRBV6-5, the J call TRBJ2-7; the D gene is possibly TRBD2 (6 bases). The chain's CDR3 is CASTPFGGTYEQYF. The DNA of the CDR3 is TGTGCCAGTACCCCATTCGGGGGAACCTACGAGCAGTACTTC.